The 2 T cell receptor beta chains below were found in one sample sequenced in a study of T cell responses to AZD1222 COVID-19 vaccine. Sequencing used immunoSEQ multiplex PCR; TCRdb keeps in-frame clones, though not all of them. This table holds roughly 130,000 clones, 70% to 90% found once. The sample consisted of peripheral blood, taken on day 0 of AZD1222 vaccination. The receptors come from an adult in good health.

A note on this clone: Other DNA variants within this sample encode the same CDR3. The chain combines TRBV5-1 with TRBJ2-7; D uncertain. CDR1 is SGHRS and CDR2 is YFSETQ in the germline V gene. The CDR3 has 11 residues. Trimming took 7 bases from V and 4 from J, leaving 9 bases between them. The CDR3: CASSSSYEQYF. In DNA form, the CDR3 reads TGCGCCAGCTCGAGCTCTTACGAGCAGTACTTC.

This clone appeared a single time. The V gene is TRBV18, the J gene TRBJ1-1, with D tentatively TRBD1 (5 bases). Germline V gene sequence: CDR1 KGHSH, CDR2 LQKENI. The CDR3 contains 15 residues. V dropped 3 bases and J dropped 1 base, with 12 bases sitting between them. CDR3 region: CASSPSSGKNTEAFF. CDR3 coding DNA: TGTGCCAGCTCACCGAGTTCAGGGAAGAACACTGAAGCTTTCTTT.